These 10 T cell receptor beta chains came from one sample sequenced in a study of T cell repertoires in cytomegalovirus infection. These receptors are not linked to any known antigen. Each CDR3 protein gets one entry after TCRdb re-called the reads with MiXCR. The table includes more than 45,000 distinct CDR3 sequences, roughly a third detected once. Material: PBMCs, sequenced either directly or after in vitro stimulation (not recorded which). The receptors stem from a human donor in good health (CMV status not recorded). Some clones in this sample may be carry-over from other donors' samples.

This chain connects TRBV14 to TRBJ2-1; unclear D gene. Germline CDR1 SGHDN, CDR2 FVKESK. The CDR3 loop spans 16 amino acids. Trimming cost V 4 bases and J 2 bases, with 15 bases left between them. CDR3 nucleotides: TGTGCCAGCAGCCGCCGAGGCGGTCCCCCCTACAATGAGCAGTTCTTC. As protein: CASSRRGGPPYNEQFF.

The rearrangement joins TRBV12-3 or TRBV12-4 to TRBJ2-4; 11 nucleotides align to TRBD2. V trimming: 6 bases; J trimming: 7 bases; junction bases outside the gene matches: 2. This CDR3 region has 13 residues. This chain's CDR3 is CASRVAGGNIQYF. In DNA, the CDR3 is TGTGCCAGCAGGGTAGCGGGAGGGAACATTCAGTACTTC.

The chain employs TRBV2 and TRBJ1-5, with D unclear. Trimming left V 1 base short and J 5 bases short, with 9 bases between. Germline values: CDR1 SNHLY, CDR2 FYNNEI. This CDR3 comprises 14 residues. The CDR3 nucleotides are TGTGCCAGCAGTGAAGGCGTCACCTATCAGCCCCAGCATTTT. This codes for CASSEGVTYQPQHF. Full variable domain (outside the CDR3, taken from reference TRBV2 and TRBJ1-5): EPEVTQTPSHQVTQMGQEVILRCVPISNHLYFYWYRQILGQKVEFLVSFYNNEISEKSEIFDDQFSVERPDGSNFTLKIRSTKLEDSAMYFCASSEGVTYQPQHFGDGTRLSIL.

This clonotype showed up just a few times. The V gene is TRBV7-9, the J gene TRBJ2-5; the D gene is possibly TRBD2 (5 bases). The CDR3 consists of 13 residues. CDR1 SEHNR and CDR2 FQNEAQ come from the germline V gene (reference sequence). Trimming pared 5 bases from V and 5 bases from J, leaving 12 bases between. The CDR3 loop reads CASSASQYETQYF. The CDR3 region has the DNA TGTGCCAGCAGCGCTAGCCAGTATGAGACCCAGTACTTC.

This clonotype was picked up a small number of times. The chain is built from TRBV11-2 and TRBJ2-4, with 9 bases that match TRBD2. V lost 5 bases and J lost 10; bases outside the gene matches: 15. The CDR3 is 16 residues long. Germline assignment: CDR1 SGHAT and CDR2 FQNNGV. The CDR3 sequence is CASSHSSLAGSAIQYF. Here the CDR3 DNA reads TGTGCCAGCAGCCATAGCTCCCTAGCGGGGTCGGCGATTCAGTACTTC.

In its sample, this clonotype was seen a few times. The chain joins TRBV24-1 to TRBJ1-1; no firm D call. V was trimmed by 4 bases and J by 4 bases, leaving 3 bases between them. This CDR3 is built from 11 residues. From germline, CDR1 is KGHDR and CDR2 SFDVKD. This chain's CDR3 is CATSEGTEAFF. DNA of the CDR3: TGTGCCACCAGTGAGGGCACTGAAGCTTTCTTT.

This clonotype was seen many times. The chain combines TRBV7-9 with TRBJ2-5; TRBD1 matches at 11 bases. The CDR3 loop spans 15 amino acids. V shed 5 bases, J shed 5 bases, and the junction held 7 bases outside the gene matches. CDR1 and CDR2 (germline): SEHNR, FQNEAQ (reference sequence). The CDR3 protein is CASSPGQGVGETQYF. DNA of the CDR3: TGTGCCAGCAGCCCGGGACAGGGGGTCGGCGAGACCCAGTACTTC.

J is TRBJ2-2 and V is TRBV11-2, with 11 bases matching TRBD1. The V segment lost 5 bases and the J segment 5 bases; nucleotides outside the gene matches: 7. Germline V gives CDR1 SGHAT, CDR2 FQNNGV. There are 16 residues in the CDR3. In DNA form, the CDR3 reads TGTGCCAGCAGCCCTGGACAGGGGGCGCTTACCGGGGAGCTGTTTTTT. This translates into CASSPGQGALTGELFF.

This clonotype has just a few counts. The chain combines TRBV28 with TRBJ1-1, with D uncertain. Germline V gene data show CDR1 as MDHEN and CDR2 as SYDVKM. The CDR3 extends over 12 amino acids. Trimming stripped 3 bases from V and 6 bases from J, with 8 bases between. The CDR3 loop reads CASSFEGAEAFF. In DNA form, the CDR3 reads TGTGCCAGCAGTTTTGAAGGCGCTGAAGCTTTCTTT.

The chain joins TRBV6-1 to TRBJ2-1, with 13 bases identical to TRBD2. Germline loops: CDR1 MNHNS, CDR2 SASEGT. V was pared by 8 bases and J by 11 bases, with 9 bases of the junction left unmatched. This CDR3 contains 14 residues. The CDR3 coding sequence is TGTGCCAGCTCAACCGGACTAGCGGGAGTCCAGCAGTTCTTC. Translating it yields CASSTGLAGVQQFF.